These 27 T cell receptor beta chains originate from one sample sequenced in a study of blood T cell repertoires in COVID-19. Sequenced by immunoSEQ multiplex PCR; TCRdb stores in-frame clones only, minus some. The top ten clones hold approximately 8% of a sample with 75,000 to 90,000 clones, more than 75% of them seen once. Sequenced sample: peripheral blood. The receptors come from a man older than 75 with active or convalescent COVID-19.

The CDR3 loop reads CASIRAASGRKNEQYV. As DNA, the CDR3 is TGTGCCAGCATCCGCGCCGCTAGCGGGAGAAAGAACGAGCAGTACGTC. The rearrangement joins TRBV7-2 to TRBJ2-7; 10 bases map to TRBD2. Losses at the gene ends were 7 bases for V and 5 bases for J; bases not matched to a gene: 14. This CDR3 has 16 residues. CDR1 SGHTA and CDR2 FQGNSA come from the germline V gene.

The CDR3 nucleotides read TGTGCCAGCAGCTTTCTGCCCGGGAACGATGAAAAACTGTTTTTT. It is translated as CASSFLPGNDEKLFF. The chain joins TRBV5-6 to TRBJ1-4; D is unclear. CDR1 is SGHDT, CDR2 YYEEEE, per germline. CDR3 size: 15 residues. The ends were cut back, 2 bases at V and 6 bases at J, with 14 bases in the middle.

This clone was detected a few times. The chain recombines TRBV19 with TRBJ1-1; no clear D gene. V shed 3 bases and J shed 7 bases, with 12 bases lying between them. Germline-derived CDR1 and CDR2 are LNHDA and SQIVND (reference sequence). The CDR3 is 13 amino acids. The CDR3 DNA reads as TGTGCCAGTAGTATTTTGGTGTCGGGTGAAGCTTTCTTT. The encoded protein is CASSILVSGEAFF.

V and J are TRBV5-1 and TRBJ1-1; 8 bases align to TRBD1. V lost 3 bases and J lost 4; bases outside the gene matches: 5. The CDR3 is 14 amino acids. In germline, CDR1 is SGHRS, CDR2 YFSETQ. The CDR3 loop is CASSSQGAGTEAFF. The CDR3 DNA is TGCGCCAGCAGCTCCCAGGGGGCAGGCACTGAAGCTTTCTTT.

The J gene is TRBJ2-1, the V gene TRBV29-1; 7 positions agree with TRBD2. Trimming removed 5 bases from V and 9 bases from J; junction bases left unmatched: 16. Germline CDR1 reads SQVTM; CDR2 reads ANQGSEA. The CDR3 loop spans 15 amino acids. CDR3 sequence: CSVRAGEGSPFEQFF. CDR3 DNA: TGCAGCGTTCGGGCGGGAGAAGGGTCCCCATTTGAGCAGTTCTTC.

This chain uses TRBV5-5 with TRBJ1-1; D is unresolved. Germline V CDR1 and CDR2: SGHKS, YYEKEE (reference sequence). V lost 0 bases to trimming and J lost 2 bases, with 14 bases between them. This CDR3 has 16 amino acids. The CDR3 here is CASSLDLRGVNTEAFF. CDR3 nucleotides: TGTGCCAGCAGCTTGGATCTAAGAGGTGTAAACACTGAAGCTTTCTTT.

The CDR3 region is CASSRGSTEAFF. The CDR3 nucleotides read TGTGCCAGCAGTAGGGGCTCGACTGAAGCTTTCTTT. The chain uses TRBV12-3 or TRBV12-4 and TRBJ1-1, with D possibly matching TRBD1 (5 bases). Trimming shortened V by 5 bases and J by 5 bases, and 9 bases separated the two germline ends. The CDR3 extends over 12 amino acids.

For the CDR3, the DNA is TGTGCCAGCAGCCGGGGATATAGCACAGATACGCAGTATTTT. Residues: CASSRGYSTDTQYF. The chain employs TRBV7-2 and TRBJ2-3; D possibly corresponds to TRBD2 (5 bases). Trimming removed 5 bases at V and 0 bases at J, with 9 bases between. From germline, CDR1 is SGHTA and CDR2 FQGNSA. The CDR3 totals 14 residues.

The V gene is TRBV7-2, the J gene TRBJ2-7; maybe TRBD1 (6 bases). CDR3 size: 15 residues. V dropped 1 base and J dropped 7 bases, with 17 bases sitting between them. Looked up from germline, CDR1 is SGHTA and CDR2 is FQGNSA. DNA of the CDR3: TGTGCCAGCAGCTTAGATCCAGGGGTGGTTAGGGAGCAGTACGTC. Translation gives CASSLDPGVVREQYV.

In regard to this clone: The sample carries other DNA sequences with the same CDR3. This chain connects TRBV27 to TRBJ1-2; D is unclear. The V end was cut by 2 bases, the J end by 0 bases, with 4 bases between. CDR3 length: 13 residues. Germline CDR1 is MNHEY and CDR2 is SMNVEV (reference sequence). The CDR3 nucleotides read TGTGCCAGCAGTTTAACAGCTAACTATGGCTACACCTTC. Translating it yields CASSLTANYGYTF.

The rearrangement uses TRBV10-3 and TRBJ1-1, with TRBD1 identical over 7 bases. The CDR3 has 13 amino acids. The trim removed 10 bases at V and 0 bases at J, leaving 5 bases unmatched. CDR1 and CDR2 from the germline V gene are ENHRY and SYGVKD. CDR3 residues: CATMGQMNTEAFF. CDR3 in DNA: TGTGCCACCATGGGACAGATGAACACTGAAGCTTTCTTT.

V usage is TRBV27 and J usage is TRBJ1-5; D gene uncertain. V lost 6 bases, J lost 2 bases, and 11 bases lay in between. CDR3 length: 14 residues. From germline, CDR1 is MNHEY and CDR2 SMNVEV (reference sequence). CDR3 sequence: CASSRNVGNQPQHF. In DNA, the CDR3 is TGTGCCAGCAGCCGTAATGTAGGCAATCAGCCCCAGCATTTT.

This chain connects TRBV11-2 to TRBJ1-4; TRBD1 aligns across 7 bases. Losses at the gene ends were 5 bases for V and 1 base for J; bases not matched to a gene: 4. The CDR3 has 15 residues. CDR1 is SGHAT and CDR2 is FQNNGV in the germline V gene. The CDR3 DNA sequence: TGTGCCAGCAGCACACAGGGGATAACTAATGAAAAACTGTTTTTT. It is translated as CASSTQGITNEKLFF.

This rearrangement joins TRBV12-3 or TRBV12-4 to TRBJ1-2; TRBD1 aligns across 10 bases. CDR3 length equals 11 residues. After removal of 8 bases from V and 7 bases from J, the junction contained 1 base not matched to a gene. The CDR3 sequence is CASRQGAGYTF. CDR3 bases: TGTGCCAGCCGACAGGGGGCTGGCTACACCTTC.

The chain is built from TRBV6-5 and TRBJ1-6; D might be TRBD1 (5 bases). Trimming removed 6 bases at V and 8 bases at J, with 17 bases between. This CDR3 has 15 amino acids. Germline CDR1 MNHEY, CDR2 SVGAGI. CDR3 residues: CASRASGTGYSPLHF. The CDR3 region has the DNA TGTGCCAGCAGAGCCTCCGGGACTGGGTATTCACCCCTCCACTTT.

The chain couples TRBV9 to TRBJ2-5; 7 bases are shared with TRBD1. With V trimmed by 6 bases and J by 3 bases, 8 bases remained unmatched. The length of the CDR3 is 14 residues. Per germline, CDR1 SGDLS and CDR2 YYNGEE. CDR3 loop: CASNPGTAEETQYF. Written as DNA, the CDR3 is TGTGCCAGCAACCCCGGGACAGCCGAAGAGACCCAGTACTTC.

The sample holds one count of this clone. The rearrangement uses TRBV19 and TRBJ1-5; possible D gene TRBD1, 5 bases. The CDR3 sequence is 14 residues long. CDR1 is LNHDA, CDR2 SQIVND, per germline (reference sequence). Trimming shortened V by 3 bases and J by 7 bases, and 13 bases separated the two germline ends. CDR3 region: CASSIGGGKQPQHF. CDR3 sequence (DNA): TGTGCCAGTAGTATTGGGGGGGGAAAACAGCCCCAGCATTTT.

This clone was recorded once. The J gene is TRBJ2-5, the V gene TRBV5-1, with D possibly matching TRBD2 (5 bases). The ends were cut back, 0 bases at V and 5 bases at J, with 11 bases in the middle. Germline V gene lookup returns CDR1 SGHRS and CDR2 YFSETQ. The CDR3 contains 14 residues. The CDR3 is CASSLASGYETQYF. Here the CDR3 DNA reads TGCGCCAGCAGCTTGGCCTCGGGGTATGAGACCCAGTACTTC.

The J gene is TRBJ2-6, the V gene TRBV5-5, with a possible D match to TRBD2 (6 bases). The CDR3 runs to 18 residues. Germline-derived CDR1 and CDR2 are SGHKS and YYEKEE (reference sequence). The V gene lost 0 bases and the J gene lost 1 base, with 14 bases spanning the gap. The CDR3 sequence is CASSLAARDLSGANVLTF. The CDR3 DNA follows: TGTGCCAGCAGCTTGGCCGCCAGGGACTTATCTGGGGCCAACGTCCTGACTTTC.

CDR3 coding DNA: TGTGCCAGCTCACGACAGGGATTGAATTCACCCCTCCACTTT. Translation: CASSRQGLNSPLHF. This rearrangement joins TRBV18 to TRBJ1-6, with 7 bases lining up with TRBD1. The J segment lost 7 bases and the V segment lost 4 bases, leaving 4 bases of the junction unmatched. Germline V gene sequence: CDR1 KGHSH, CDR2 LQKENI. The CDR3 is 14 residues long.

The chain employs TRBV5-1 and TRBJ1-1, with 7 positions matching TRBD1. V trimming: 1 base; J trimming: 1 base; junction bases outside the gene matches: 1. The CDR3 covers 14 residues. Germline values: CDR1 SGHRS, CDR2 YFSETQ. CDR3 nucleotides: TGCGCCAGCAGCTTGACAGGGGCGAACACTGAAGCTTTCTTT. Translating gives CASSLTGANTEAFF.

The chain couples TRBV5-1 to TRBJ2-1; no firm D call. V lost 0 bases, J lost 9 bases, and 13 bases lay in between. Per the germline V gene, CDR1 is SGHRS and CDR2 is YFSETQ. The CDR3 has 14 residues. This CDR3 reads CASSLVVSSGEQFF. For the CDR3, the DNA is TGCGCCAGCAGCTTGGTTGTTTCATCCGGTGAGCAGTTCTTC.

The rearrangement joins TRBV7-8 to TRBJ1-6; a possible D gene is TRBD1 (6 bases). The germline V and J ends were trimmed by 4 bases and 6 bases, with 13 bases remaining between them. CDR1 and CDR2 (germline): SGHVS, FQNEAQ. The CDR3 loop spans 15 amino acids. The CDR3 reads CASSYATGSNSPLHF. In DNA, the CDR3 is TGTGCCAGCAGCTACGCGACAGGTTCTAATTCACCCCTCCACTTT.

The genes are TRBV6-6 and TRBJ1-2; D is perhaps TRBD1 (6 bases). Germline V gene lookup returns CDR1 MNHNY and CDR2 SVGAGI (reference sequence). Deletions cut 7 bases from V and 6 bases from J, with 24 bases between. The CDR3 contains 16 residues. The CDR3: CASNSRGIRGSDGYTF. CDR3 sequence (DNA): TGTGCCAGCAACTCGAGAGGGATTAGGGGGTCGGATGGCTACACCTTC.

V gene TRBV7-9 combines with J gene TRBJ2-5; D is undetermined. V gave up 1 base and J gave up 2 bases, with 8 bases separating them. The length of the CDR3 is 14 residues. Germline-derived CDR1 and CDR2 are SEHNR and FQNEAQ (reference sequence). CDR3 bases: TGTGCCAGCAGCTTAGGGGCCGCACAAGAGACCCAGTACTTC. Residues: CASSLGAAQETQYF.

J is TRBJ1-2 and V is TRBV6-5; D uncertain. The length of the CDR3 is 14 residues. The V gene's germline CDR1 is MNHEY and CDR2 SVGAGI. Trimming shortened V by 2 bases and J by 1 base, and 8 bases separated the two germline ends. The CDR3 is CASSYTRHNYGYTF. Written as DNA, the CDR3 is TGTGCCAGCAGTTACACCAGACATAACTATGGCTACACCTTC.

The rearrangement uses TRBV25-1 and TRBJ1-4; D is possibly TRBD1 (5 bases). Germline V CDR1 and CDR2: MGHDK, SYGVNS. The CDR3 is 14 residues long. The germline V and J ends were trimmed by 1 base and 6 bases, with 9 bases remaining between them. CDR3 in DNA: TGTGCCAGCAGTGAATTCGGGGGGGATGAAAAACTGTTTTTT. As protein: CASSEFGGDEKLFF.